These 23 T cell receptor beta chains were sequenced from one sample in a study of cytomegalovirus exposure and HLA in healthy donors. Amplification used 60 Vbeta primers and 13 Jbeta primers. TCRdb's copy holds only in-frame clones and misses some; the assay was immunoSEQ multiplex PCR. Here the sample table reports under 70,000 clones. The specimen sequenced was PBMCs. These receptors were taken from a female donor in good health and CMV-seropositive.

The CDR3 reads CASSFLTEAQYF. The CDR3 DNA reads TGTGCCAGCAGCTTCTTAACCGAGGCCCAGTACTTC. The rearrangement links TRBV7-9 to TRBJ2-5; D gene unclear. Germline CDR1 reads SEHNR; CDR2 reads FQNEAQ (reference sequence). CDR3 length equals 12 residues. Deletions cut 3 bases from V and 9 bases from J, with 11 bases between.

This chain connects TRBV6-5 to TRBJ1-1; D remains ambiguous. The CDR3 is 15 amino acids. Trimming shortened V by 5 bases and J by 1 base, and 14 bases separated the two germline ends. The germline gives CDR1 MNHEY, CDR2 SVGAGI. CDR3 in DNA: TGTGCCAGCAGTAGCGGTTCGGCCGCGAACACTGAAGCTTTCTTT. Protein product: CASSSGSAANTEAFF.

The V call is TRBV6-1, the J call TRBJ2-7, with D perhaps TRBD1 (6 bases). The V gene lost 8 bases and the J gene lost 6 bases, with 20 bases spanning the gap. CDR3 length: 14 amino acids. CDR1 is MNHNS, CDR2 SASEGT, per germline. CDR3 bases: TGTGCCAGCCGATTCTCAGGGGATAACGGCGAGCAGTACTTC. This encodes CASRFSGDNGEQYF.

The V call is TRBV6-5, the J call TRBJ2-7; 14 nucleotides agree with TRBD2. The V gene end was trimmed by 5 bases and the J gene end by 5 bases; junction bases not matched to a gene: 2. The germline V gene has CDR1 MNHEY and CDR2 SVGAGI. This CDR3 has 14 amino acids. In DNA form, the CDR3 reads TGTGCCAGCAGTCCGGGACTAGCGGGAGACGAGCAGTACTTC. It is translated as CASSPGLAGDEQYF.

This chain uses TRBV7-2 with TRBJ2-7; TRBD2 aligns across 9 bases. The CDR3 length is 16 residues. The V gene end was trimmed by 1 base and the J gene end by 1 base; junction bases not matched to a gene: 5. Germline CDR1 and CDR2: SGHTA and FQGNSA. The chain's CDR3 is CASSLDVTSGSYEQYF. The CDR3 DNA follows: TGTGCCAGCAGCTTAGACGTTACTAGCGGGTCCTACGAGCAGTACTTC.

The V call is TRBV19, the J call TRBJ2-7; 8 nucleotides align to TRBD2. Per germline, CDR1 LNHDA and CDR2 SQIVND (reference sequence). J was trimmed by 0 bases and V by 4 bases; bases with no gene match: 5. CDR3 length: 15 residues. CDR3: CASSSHSGASYEQYF. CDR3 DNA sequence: TGTGCCAGTAGTAGCCATAGCGGGGCCTCCTACGAGCAGTACTTC.

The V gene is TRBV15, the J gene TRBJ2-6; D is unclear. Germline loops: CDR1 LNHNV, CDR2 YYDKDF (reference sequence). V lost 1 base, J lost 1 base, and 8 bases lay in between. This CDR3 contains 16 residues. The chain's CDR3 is CATSRAKTSGANVLTF. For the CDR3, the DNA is TGTGCCACCAGCAGAGCGAAGACTTCTGGGGCCAACGTCCTGACTTTC.

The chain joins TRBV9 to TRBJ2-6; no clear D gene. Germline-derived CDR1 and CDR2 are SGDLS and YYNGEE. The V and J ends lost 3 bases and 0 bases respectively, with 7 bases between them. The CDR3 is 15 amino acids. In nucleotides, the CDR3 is TGTGCCAGCAGCGGAGAGGCCTCTGGGGCCAACGTCCTGACTTTC. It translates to CASSGEASGANVLTF.

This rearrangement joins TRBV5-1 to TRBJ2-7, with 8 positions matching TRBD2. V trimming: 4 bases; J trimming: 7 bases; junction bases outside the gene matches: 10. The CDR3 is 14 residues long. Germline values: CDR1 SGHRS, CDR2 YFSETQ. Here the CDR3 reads CASSPKAGGGEQYF. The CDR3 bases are TGCGCCAGCAGCCCCAAGGCGGGGGGCGGGGAGCAGTACTTC. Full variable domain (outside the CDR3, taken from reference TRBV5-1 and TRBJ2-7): KAGVTQTPRYLIKTRGQQVTLSCSPISGHRSVSWYQQTPGQGLQFLFEYFSETQRNKGNFPGRFSGRQFSNSRSEMNVSTLELGDSALYLCASSPKAGGGEQYFGPGTRLTVT.

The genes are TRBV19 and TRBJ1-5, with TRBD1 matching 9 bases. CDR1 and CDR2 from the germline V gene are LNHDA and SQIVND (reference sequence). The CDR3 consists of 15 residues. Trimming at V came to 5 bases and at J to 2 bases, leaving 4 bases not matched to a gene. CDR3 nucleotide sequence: TGTGCCAGTAGTGTACGGGACAGGGGCAATCAGCCCCAGCATTTT. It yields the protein CASSVRDRGNQPQHF.

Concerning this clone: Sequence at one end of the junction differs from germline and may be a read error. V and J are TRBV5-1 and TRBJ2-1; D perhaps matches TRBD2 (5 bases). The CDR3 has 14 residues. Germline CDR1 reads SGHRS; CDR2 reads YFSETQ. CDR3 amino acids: CASYPAVSDNEQFF. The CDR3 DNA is TGCGCCAGCTATCCAGCGGTCTCCGACAATGAGCAGTTCTTC.

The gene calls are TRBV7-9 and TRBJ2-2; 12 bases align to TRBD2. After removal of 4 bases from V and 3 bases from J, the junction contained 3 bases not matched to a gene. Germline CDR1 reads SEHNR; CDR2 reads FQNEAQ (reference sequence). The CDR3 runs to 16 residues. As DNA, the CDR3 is TGTGCCAGCAGCTCACGACTAGCGGGGGACACCGGGGAGCTGTTTTTT. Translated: CASSSRLAGDTGELFF.

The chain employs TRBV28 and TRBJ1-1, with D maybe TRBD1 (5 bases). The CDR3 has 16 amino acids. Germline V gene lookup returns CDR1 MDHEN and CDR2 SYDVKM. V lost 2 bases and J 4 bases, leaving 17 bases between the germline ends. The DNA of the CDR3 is TGTGCCAGCAGTTTAAACAGGTTCATATTGGGCACTGAAGCTTTCTTT. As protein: CASSLNRFILGTEAFF.

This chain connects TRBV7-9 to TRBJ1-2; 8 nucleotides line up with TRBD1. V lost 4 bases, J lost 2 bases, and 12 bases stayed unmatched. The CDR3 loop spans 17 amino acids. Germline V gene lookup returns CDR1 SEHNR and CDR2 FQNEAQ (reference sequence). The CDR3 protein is CASSSAGGTGENYGYTF. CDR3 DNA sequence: TGTGCCAGCAGCTCAGCGGGCGGGACAGGAGAGAACTATGGCTACACCTTC. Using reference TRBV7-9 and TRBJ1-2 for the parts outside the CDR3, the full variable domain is DTGVSQNPRHKITKRGQNVTFRCDPISEHNRLYWYRQTLGQGPEFLTYFQNEAQLEKSRLLSDRFSAERPKGSFSTLEIQRTEQGDSAMYLCASSSAGGTGENYGYTFGSGTRLTVV.

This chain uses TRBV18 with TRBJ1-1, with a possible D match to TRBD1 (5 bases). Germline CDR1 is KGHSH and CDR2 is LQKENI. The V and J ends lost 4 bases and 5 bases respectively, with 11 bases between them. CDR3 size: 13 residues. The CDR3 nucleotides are TGTGCCAGCTCACTCAGGGATGAGACTGAAGCTTTCTTT. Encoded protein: CASSLRDETEAFF. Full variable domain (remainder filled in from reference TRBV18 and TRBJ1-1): NAGVMQNPRHLVRRRGQEARLRCSPMKGHSHVYWYRQLPEEGLKFMVYLQKENIIDESGMPKERFSAEFPKEGPSILRIQQVVRGDSAAYFCASSLRDETEAFFGQGTRLTVV.

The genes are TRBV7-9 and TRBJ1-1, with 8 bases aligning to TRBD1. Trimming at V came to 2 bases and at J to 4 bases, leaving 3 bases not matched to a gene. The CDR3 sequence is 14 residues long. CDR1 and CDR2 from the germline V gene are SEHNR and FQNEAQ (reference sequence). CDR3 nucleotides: TGTGCCAGCAGCTTACAGGGGGCGGCCACTGAAGCTTTCTTT. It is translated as CASSLQGAATEAFF.

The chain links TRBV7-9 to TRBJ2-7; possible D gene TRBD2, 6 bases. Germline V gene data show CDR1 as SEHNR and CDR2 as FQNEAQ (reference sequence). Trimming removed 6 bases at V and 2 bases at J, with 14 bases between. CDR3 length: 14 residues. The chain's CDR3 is CASSRGPGAYEQYF. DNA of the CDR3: TGTGCCAGCAGTAGGGGACCGGGAGCCTACGAGCAGTACTTC.

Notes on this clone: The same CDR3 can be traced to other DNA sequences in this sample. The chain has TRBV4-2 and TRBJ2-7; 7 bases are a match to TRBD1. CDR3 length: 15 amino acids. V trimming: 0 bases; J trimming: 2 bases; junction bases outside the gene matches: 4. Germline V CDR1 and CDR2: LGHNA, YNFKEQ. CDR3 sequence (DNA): TGTGCCAGCAGCCAAGAGACAGGGAGCGCCTACGAGCAGTACTTC. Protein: CASSQETGSAYEQYF.

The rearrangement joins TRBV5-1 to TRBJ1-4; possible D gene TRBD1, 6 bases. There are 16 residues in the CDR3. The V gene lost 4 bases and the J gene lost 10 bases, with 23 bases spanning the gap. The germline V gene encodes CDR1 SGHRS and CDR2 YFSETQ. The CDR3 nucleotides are TGCGCCAGCAGCCCGAAAATGGACAGTTCCGTCGGAAAACTGTTTTTT. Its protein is CASSPKMDSSVGKLFF.

The CDR3 spells CASSQAARTFNEKLFF. The CDR3, as DNA: TGCGCCAGCAGCCAAGCTGCTCGGACATTCAATGAAAAACTGTTTTTT. The J gene is TRBJ1-4, the V gene TRBV4-3; the D gene is possibly TRBD1 (5 bases). V was shortened by 1 base and J by 5 bases, with 14 bases between the two germline ends. This CDR3 region has 16 residues. CDR1 is LGHNA and CDR2 is YSLEER in the germline V gene.

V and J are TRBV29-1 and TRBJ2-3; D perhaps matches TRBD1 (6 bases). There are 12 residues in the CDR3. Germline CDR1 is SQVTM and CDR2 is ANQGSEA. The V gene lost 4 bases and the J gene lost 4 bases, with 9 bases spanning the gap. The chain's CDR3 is CSVVQGSDTQYF. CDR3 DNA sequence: TGCAGCGTTGTCCAGGGGTCAGATACGCAGTATTTT.

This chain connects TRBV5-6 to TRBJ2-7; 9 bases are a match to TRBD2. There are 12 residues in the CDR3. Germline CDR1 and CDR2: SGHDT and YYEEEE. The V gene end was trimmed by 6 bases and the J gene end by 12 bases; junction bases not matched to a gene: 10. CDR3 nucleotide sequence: TGTGCCAGCACCTCTAGCGGGGACTTACCGTACTTC. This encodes CASTSSGDLPYF.

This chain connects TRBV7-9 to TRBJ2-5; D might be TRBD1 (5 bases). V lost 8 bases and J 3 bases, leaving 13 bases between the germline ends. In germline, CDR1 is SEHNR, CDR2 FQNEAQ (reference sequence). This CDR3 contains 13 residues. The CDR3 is CASARDSEETQYF. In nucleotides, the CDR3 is TGTGCCAGCGCGCGTGACAGTGAAGAGACCCAGTACTTC.